Presented here are 12 T cell receptor beta chains from one specimen sequenced in a study of OX40 agonist ivuxolimab in advanced cancers. Clones were sequenced by immunoSEQ multiplex PCR, and TCRdb holds only the in-frame ones, with some missing. The sample contains some 11,000 clones, roughly 73% of which appear only once. The sample here was CD4+ or CD8+ T cells sorted from blood, taken in a trial of the OX40 agonist ivuxolimab. These receptors came from an adult with an advanced solid tumor such as melanoma, head and neck, liver or kidney cancer.

The rearrangement uses TRBV30 and TRBJ2-1; 12 bases are shared with TRBD2. Germline trimming cut 2 bases from V and 6 bases from J; bases unmatched to any gene: 11. Germline loops: CDR1 GTSNPN, CDR2 SVGIG (reference sequence). This CDR3 has 17 amino acids. CDR3 sequence (DNA): TGTGCCTGGAGTTTCCTAGCGGGAGGGCCACCGGCCAATGAGCAGTTCTTC. Its translation is CAWSFLAGGPPANEQFF.

The DNA for the CDR3 is TGTGCCAGCAGCCTCCTATTAGGGAGCGAAGAGACCCAGTACTTC. As protein: CASSLLLGSEETQYF. The chain combines TRBV7-3 with TRBJ2-5; possible D gene TRBD2, 5 bases. V shed 5 bases and J shed 3 bases, with 16 bases lying between them. The CDR3 is made up of 15 amino acids. Germline V gene sequence: CDR1 SGHTA, CDR2 FQGTGA.

The chain carries TRBV27 and TRBJ2-1, with TRBD2 identical over 15 bases. The CDR3 spans 17 residues. Germline CDR1 is MNHEY and CDR2 is SMNVEV (reference sequence). Trimming took 0 bases from V and 7 from J; bases not matched to a gene: 4. CDR3 DNA: TGTGCCAGCAGTTTATCGTGGACTAGCGGGAGGGAAAATGAGCAGTTCTTC. Translation gives CASSLSWTSGRENEQFF.

The rearrangement uses TRBV21-1 and TRBJ2-1; whether TRBD2, the table's D call, matches the DNA was not checked. TRBV21-1 is shown as a pseudogene. The CDR3 covers 16 residues. CDR3 in amino acids: CASRVDGGSSYNEQFF. The CDR3 region has the DNA TGTGCCAGCAGGGTTGACGGGGGGAGCTCCTACAATGAGCAGTTCTTC.

The chain couples TRBV6-1 to TRBJ1-3; possible D gene TRBD1, 6 bases. Trimming left V 8 bases short and J 2 bases short, with 10 bases between. The CDR3 extends over 13 amino acids. Germline-derived CDR1 and CDR2 are MNHNS and SASEGT. As DNA, the CDR3 is TGTGCCAGCTACAGGGAGGCTGGAAACACCATATATTTT. Residues: CASYREAGNTIYF.

V usage is TRBV7-3 and J usage is TRBJ2-2; TRBD1 matches 10 bases. The V and J ends lost 5 bases and 1 base, in that order; junction bases with no gene match: 4. The CDR3 is 16 amino acids. In germline, CDR1 is SGHTA, CDR2 FQGTGA. Here the CDR3 DNA reads TGTGCCAGCAGCCTACGGGACAGGGGGAACACCGGGGAGCTGTTTTTT. As protein: CASSLRDRGNTGELFF.

The chain recombines TRBV19 with TRBJ1-2; D might be TRBD1 (5 bases). The CDR3 length is 16 residues. Trimming removed 8 bases at V and 3 bases at J, with 22 bases between. Germline V gene lookup returns CDR1 LNHDA and CDR2 SQIVND (reference sequence). The CDR3 here is CASSGPGGTVDYGYTF. The CDR3 coding sequence is TGTGCCAGTTCGGGACCCGGGGGGACGGTGGACTATGGCTACACCTTC.

The rearrangement joins TRBV5-5 to TRBJ2-2, with D possibly matching TRBD1 (6 bases). Germline values: CDR1 SGHKS, CDR2 YYEKEE (reference sequence). The germline V and J ends were trimmed by 4 bases and 3 bases, with 16 bases remaining between them. CDR3 length equals 16 residues. The CDR3 bases are TGTGCCAGCAGCCCGACGCTGGGGGCACACACCGGGGAGCTGTTTTTT. Amino acids: CASSPTLGAHTGELFF.

In its sample, this clone is medium-sized. V and J are TRBV5-5 and TRBJ1-1; D uncertain. The CDR3 loop spans 13 amino acids. Trimming took off 2 bases at V and 1 base at J, with 6 bases between the two ends. Germline assignment: CDR1 SGHKS and CDR2 YYEKEE (reference sequence). CDR3 bases: TGTGCCAGCAGCTTTTCGGGGAACACTGAAGCTTTCTTT. This codes for CASSFSGNTEAFF.

As concerns this clone: An end of the junction does not agree with germline; a read error may underlie this. The chain joins TRBV4-1 to TRBJ1-2; 7 bases line up with TRBD1. This CDR3 region has 12 residues. Per the germline V gene, CDR1 is MGHRA and CDR2 is YSYEKL. Written as DNA, the CDR3 is TGCGCCAGCAGCCCCGGACAGGTAAAGCTACTCTTC. It yields the protein CASSPGQVKLLF.

This clone was seen just once. The genes are TRBV28 and TRBJ2-1; 8 bases are shared with TRBD2. The CDR3 spans 15 residues. Looked up from germline, CDR1 is MDHEN and CDR2 is SYDVKM. Unmatched junction bases numbered 3, after V lost 5 bases and J lost 0 bases. The CDR3, as DNA: TGTGCCAGCAGTGCGGGGGGAAGCTCCTACAATGAGCAGTTCTTC. It yields the protein CASSAGGSSYNEQFF.

This clone was seen a handful of times. The chain links TRBV7-8 to TRBJ2-7, with a weak D call TRBD1 (6 bases). This CDR3 has 14 residues. The germline gives CDR1 SGHVS, CDR2 FQNEAQ. V gave up 5 bases and J gave up 2 bases, with 13 bases separating them. The CDR3 loop is CASSPGTLAYEQYF. For the CDR3, the DNA is TGTGCCAGCAGCCCAGGGACACTAGCCTACGAGCAGTACTTC.